The following is a TCR beta chain sequence with its context. Its antigen remains unidentified. The CDR3 runs to 12 residues. Germline CDR1 is GTSNPN and CDR2 is SVGIG (reference sequence). Trimming took off 7 bases at V and 1 base at J, with 8 bases between the two ends. All of the isolated RNA was reverse transcribed, so expressed TCRB transcripts were sequenced. Sequencing was performed with immunoSEQ multiplex PCR; in TCRdb, only in-frame clones are kept and a portion is missing. The sample has approximately 600,000 clones, around 12% seen once; the top ten hold 0.095% to 0.15%. This sample is part of a study of beta chain features in type 1 diabetes. Sorting gave populations that all exceeded 95% purity. Overall study results and limits: An over-representation of cells with high TCR expression could result from cDNA sequencing. Type 1 diabetes patients had moderately but significantly shorter TCRB CDR3s in all four CD4+ subsets.

Sequenced input: naive CD4+ T cells from blood. This chain uses TRBV30 with TRBJ1-3; no clear D. The sequence was obtained from a man aged 25-45 years with type 1 diabetes. The CDR3 protein is CAFAYSGNTIYF. Written as DNA, the CDR3 is TGTGCCTTCGCGTATTCTGGAAACACCATATATTTT. Full variable domain (outside the CDR3, taken from reference TRBV30 and TRBJ1-3): SQTIHQWPATLVQPVGSPLSLECTVEGTSNPNLYWYRQAAGRGLQLLFYSVGIGQISSEVPQNLSASRPQDRQFILSSKKLLLSDSGFYLCAFAYSGNTIYFGEGSWLTVV.